This T cell receptor (beta chain) was profiled in a study of CXCR3-negative and CXCR3-positive naive CD8 T cells. Study findings and constraints: Greater hydrophobicity was found in TRB CDR3s of CXCR3-positive naive cells than of CXCR3-negative naive cells.

Naive CD8+ T cells were CD45RO-CCR7+CD27+CD95-. The CDR3 consists of 12 residues. CDR1 MGHDK and CDR2 SYGVNS come from the germline V gene. Comments on this clonotype: Its cognate antigen is unknown.

UMI-tagged TRB cDNA libraries were built via 5' RACE. Using the 5' RACE reads, TCRdb records one entry per CDR3 protein without DNA. Its table records over 100,000 distinct CDR3 sequences. Sequencing was done on a sample of naive CXCR3- CD8+ T cells from blood. Described subset: CD45RO-CCR7+CD27+CD95- naive CD8+ T cells lacking CXCR3 (TNR3-). The chain has TRBV25-1 and TRBJ1-1. The clonotype comes from a human donor in good health. Some clones in this sample may be carry-over from other donors' samples. CDR3 region: CASSAAGFSAFF.